The following is a TCR beta chain sequence with its context. The data were obtained in a study of shared T cell receptors in the human thymus. This CDR3 contains 17 residues. Germline trimming cut 4 bases from V and 3 bases from J; bases unmatched to any gene: 12. Germline-derived CDR1 and CDR2 are SGHNT and YYREEE (reference sequence). The data were produced by immunoSEQ multiplex PCR, yet TCRdb's version contains in-frame clones alone and is incomplete. The data contain 500,000 to 550,000 clones, around 82% of them singletons. These data also featured in a second study, about human thymus T cells.

The specimen was thymocytes. The chain carries TRBV5-4 and TRBJ1-2; 10 nucleotides match TRBD1. The TCR sequence derives from a boy in the first two years of life with a congenital heart defect. CDR3 coding DNA: TGTGCCAGCAGCGGGCCGGATGACAGGGGGCGCCACTATGGCTACACCTTC. The encoded protein is CASSGPDDRGRHYGYTF.